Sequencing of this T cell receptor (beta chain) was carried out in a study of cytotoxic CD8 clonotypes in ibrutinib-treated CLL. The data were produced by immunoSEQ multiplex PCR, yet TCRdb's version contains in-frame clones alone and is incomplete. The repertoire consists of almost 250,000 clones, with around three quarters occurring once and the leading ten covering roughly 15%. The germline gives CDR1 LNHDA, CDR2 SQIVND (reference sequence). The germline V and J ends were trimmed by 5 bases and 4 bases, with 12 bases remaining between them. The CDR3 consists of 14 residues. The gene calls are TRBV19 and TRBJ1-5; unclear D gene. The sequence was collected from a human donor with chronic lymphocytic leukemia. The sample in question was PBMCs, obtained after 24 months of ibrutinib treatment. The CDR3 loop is CASSLPTMNQPQHF. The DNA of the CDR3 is TGTGCCAGTAGTCTCCCGACGATGAATCAGCCCCAGCATTTT. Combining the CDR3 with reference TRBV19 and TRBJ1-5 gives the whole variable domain DGGITQSPKYLFRKEGQNVTLSCEQNLNHDAMYWYRQDPGQGLRLIYYSQIVNDFQKGDIAEGYSVSREKKESFPLTVTSAQKNPTAFYLCASSLPTMNQPQHFGDGTRLSIL.